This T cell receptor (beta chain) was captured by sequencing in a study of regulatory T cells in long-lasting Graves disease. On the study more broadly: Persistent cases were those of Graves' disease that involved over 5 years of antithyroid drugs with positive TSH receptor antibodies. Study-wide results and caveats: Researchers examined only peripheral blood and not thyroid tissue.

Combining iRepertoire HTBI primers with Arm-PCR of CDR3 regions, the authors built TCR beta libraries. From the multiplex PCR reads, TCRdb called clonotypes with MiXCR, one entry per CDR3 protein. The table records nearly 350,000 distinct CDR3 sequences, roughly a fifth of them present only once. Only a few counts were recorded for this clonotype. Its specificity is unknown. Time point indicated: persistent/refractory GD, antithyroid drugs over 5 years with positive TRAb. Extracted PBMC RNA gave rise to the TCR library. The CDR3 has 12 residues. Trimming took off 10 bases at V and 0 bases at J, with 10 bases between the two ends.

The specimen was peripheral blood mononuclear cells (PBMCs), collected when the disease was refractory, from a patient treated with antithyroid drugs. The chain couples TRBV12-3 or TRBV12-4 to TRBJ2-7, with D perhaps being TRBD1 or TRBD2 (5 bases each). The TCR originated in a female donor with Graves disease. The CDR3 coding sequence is TGTGCCACGGGACGGAACTCCTACGAGCAGTACTTC. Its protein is CATGRNSYEQYF.